Each of the 14 T cell receptor beta chains below was sequenced from the same sample in a study of read filtering for tumor transcriptome and immune sequencing. This library used about 400 ng RNA and molecular barcoded adaptors spanning alpha/delta and beta/gamma chains. TCRdb called the reads again in MiXCR, with one record for every CDR3 protein. This table has 40,000 to 55,000 distinct CDR3 sequences, about 19% appearing once. The sample was a population of CD138-negative cells sorted from bone marrow. All receptors derive from a donor aged 40 or over with multiple myeloma.

This clonotype has at least ten counts. The rearrangement joins TRBV19 to TRBJ2-2; no clear D. The V end lost 7 bases, the J end lost 7 bases, and 16 bases lay between the germline ends. The CDR3 spans 14 residues. Germline V lookup: CDR1 LNHDA, CDR2 SQIVND (reference sequence). The CDR3 nucleotides are TGTGCCAGTATATCTGGTTCACGGATCGGGGAGCTGTTTTTT. This sequence encodes CASISGSRIGELFF.

This clonotype was seen many times. The J gene is TRBJ1-2, the V gene TRBV14, with unresolved D. The CDR3 consists of 13 residues. V was clipped by 2 bases and J by 2 bases, with 6 bases between them. Germline CDR1 SGHDN, CDR2 FVKESK. Here the CDR3 DNA reads TGTGCCAGCAGCCAAAGGCAGAACTATGGCTACACCTTC. Its translation is CASSQRQNYGYTF.

This chain uses TRBV12-3 or TRBV12-4 with TRBJ2-5; 10 nucleotides agree with TRBD2. V lost 3 bases to trimming and J lost 2 bases; unmatched junction nucleotides: 6. This CDR3 has 16 amino acids. The CDR3 sequence: CASSLSVAGGQETQYF. CDR3 DNA: TGTGCCAGCAGTTTGTCTGTAGCGGGAGGTCAAGAGACCCAGTACTTC.

This clonotype was found many times. The chain carries TRBV27 and TRBJ2-7; no firm D call. The V gene's germline CDR1 is MNHEY and CDR2 SMNVEV (reference sequence). V lost 6 bases, J lost 3 bases, and 6 bases lay in between. The CDR3 contains 11 residues. The CDR3 protein is CASRGFYEQYF. DNA of the CDR3: TGTGCCAGCAGGGGCTTCTACGAGCAGTACTTC.

V gene TRBV29-1 combines with J gene TRBJ1-2, with D unresolved. The CDR3 is 15 amino acids. V was shortened by 6 bases and J by 3 bases, with 20 bases between the two germline ends. Germline CDR1 SQVTM, CDR2 ANQGSEA. The CDR3 loop is CSVDGNPFTYYGYTF. CDR3 nucleotides: TGCAGCGTGGATGGAAACCCCTTTACCTACTATGGCTACACCTTC.

At least ten counts were recorded for this clonotype. The chain recombines TRBV9 with TRBJ2-3; 7 bases align to TRBD2. The J segment lost 3 bases and the V segment lost 4 bases, leaving 11 bases of the junction unmatched. Germline CDR1 SGDLS, CDR2 YYNGEE. The CDR3 is made up of 16 amino acids. The CDR3 DNA reads as TGTGCCAGCAGCCTTGGGCCGGGAGGATTGACAGATACGCAGTATTTT. The encoded protein is CASSLGPGGLTDTQYF.

This clonotype turned up a few times. A read error may explain this, as a much larger clone is one base away. The chain combines TRBV30 with TRBJ1-1; no reliable D call. CDR1 and CDR2 from the germline V gene are GTSNPN and SVGIG (reference sequence). CDR3 length: 11 amino acids. V lost 5 bases and J 12 bases, leaving 16 bases between the germline ends. The CDR3 DNA reads TGTGCCTGGCAACAGTGGGTTTTGACTTTCTTT. Its protein is CAWQQWVLTFF.

The J gene is TRBJ1-1, the V gene TRBV6-5; tentatively, D is TRBD1 (5 bases). This CDR3 has 16 amino acids. Germline assignment: CDR1 MNHEY and CDR2 SVGAGI. Trimming removed 6 bases from V and 4 bases from J, with 21 bases in between. Here the CDR3 reads CASRTRQSIMSTEAFF. CDR3 nucleotides: TGTGCCAGCAGAACTCGACAGTCCATTATGAGCACTGAAGCTTTCTTT.

This clonotype came up many times. The chain uses TRBV29-1 and TRBJ2-5, with D hard to call. The V gene's germline CDR1 is SQVTM and CDR2 ANQGSEA. V lost 4 bases, J lost 1 base, and 7 bases lay in between. The CDR3 runs 12 residues. CDR3 protein: CSVAIGQETQYF. As DNA, the CDR3 is TGCAGCGTTGCGATCGGCCAAGAGACCCAGTACTTC.

Many counts were recorded for this clonotype. The V and J genes are TRBV9 and TRBJ2-2; 11 nucleotides agree with TRBD1. The CDR3 covers 16 residues. The germline CDR1 and CDR2 sequences are SGDLS and YYNGEE. Trimming cost V 3 bases and J 3 bases; bases outside gene matches: 4. The CDR3: CASSAGQGAYTGELFF. The CDR3 nucleotides read TGTGCCAGCAGCGCTGGACAGGGGGCTTACACCGGGGAGCTGTTTTTT.

This clonotype was seen at least ten times. V and J are TRBV7-6 and TRBJ2-7, with 13 bases fitting TRBD2. The CDR3 runs to 17 residues. Germline V gene sequence: CDR1 SGHVS, CDR2 FNYEAQ. V lost 3 bases to trimming and J lost 5 bases; unmatched junction nucleotides: 10. The CDR3 coding sequence is TGTGCCAGCAGCTTTCTACTAGCGGGAGGGCCGGGCGACGAGCAGTACTTC. This gives the protein CASSFLLAGGPGDEQYF. The whole variable domain, filled in from reference TRBV7-6 and TRBJ2-7, reads GAGVSQSPRYKVTKRGQDVALRCDPISGHVSLYWYRQALGQGPEFLTYFNYEAQQDKSGLPNDRFSAERPEGSISTLTIQRTEQRDSAMYRCASSFLLAGGPGDEQYFGPGTRLTVT.

There are many counts of this clonotype. The rearrangement joins TRBV27 to TRBJ2-1; 7 nucleotides agree with TRBD1. Germline V gives CDR1 MNHEY, CDR2 SMNVEV (reference sequence). After removal of 4 bases from V and 6 bases from J, the junction contained 6 bases not matched to a gene. This CDR3 has 14 amino acids. In DNA form, the CDR3 reads TGTGCCAGCAGTTATTCAGGGGGACGCAATGAGCAGTTCTTC. Amino acids: CASSYSGGRNEQFF.

This clonotype was seen many times. The chain has TRBV2 and TRBJ2-3; D is undetermined. The germline V gene encodes CDR1 SNHLY and CDR2 FYNNEI. CDR3 length equals 13 residues. The germline V and J ends were trimmed by 4 bases and 0 bases, with 5 bases remaining between them. The CDR3 protein is CASSALSTDTQYF. The CDR3 DNA follows: TGTGCCAGCAGTGCTTTAAGCACAGATACGCAGTATTTT.

This clonotype has ten or more counts. The rearrangement uses TRBV10-3 and TRBJ2-5; 7 nucleotides agree with TRBD2. The V gene end was trimmed by 3 bases and the J gene end by 0 bases; junction bases not matched to a gene: 1. The length of the CDR3 is 14 residues. Per germline, CDR1 ENHRY and CDR2 SYGVKD. CDR3 sequence: CAISDSGDQETQYF. CDR3 DNA: TGTGCCATCAGTGACAGCGGGGACCAAGAGACCCAGTACTTC.